This T cell receptor beta chain was sequenced in a study of blood T cell repertoires in COVID-19. Across the study: COVID-19 samples collected from the United States, Italy and Spain covered acute and convalescent phases. PBMCs, B-cell-depleted T cells, or T cells were the source of the cDNA or gDNA that made up the material.

The trim removed 1 base at V and 5 bases at J, leaving 7 bases unmatched. Germline CDR1 and CDR2: SGHTA and FQGNSA. There are 15 residues in the CDR3. Sequencing used immunoSEQ multiplex PCR; TCRdb keeps in-frame clones, though not all of them. The sample yields approximately 36,000 clones, about 82% seen once. The receptor comes from a man between 45 and 60 years old with active COVID-19. The chain joins TRBV7-2 to TRBJ2-5; the match to TRBD1 covers 7 bases. The sequencing input was peripheral blood. DNA for the CDR3: TGTGCCAGCAGCTTAGGCCCACAGGGGTGGGAGACCCAGTACTTC. Translation: CASSLGPQGWETQYF.